This T cell receptor (beta chain) appears in the sequencing data of a study of T cells in Graves' hyperthyroidism and ophthalmopathy. CDR3 length: 16 amino acids. Trimming left V 4 bases short and J 0 bases short, with 12 bases between. Germline V gene data show CDR1 as MNHNS and CDR2 as SASEGT. This clonotype was found a few times. Amplification of TCR beta CDR3 regions used RNA as the template. Using the HTBI primer set, a first-round RT-PCR was run on the TCR CDR3. One entry per CDR3 protein, called by TCRdb with MiXCR from the multiplex PCR reads. The sample has some 740,000 distinct CDR3 sequences, 13% to 15% seen once; the top ten hold about 9.4%.

This chain joins TRBV6-1 and TRBJ1-4, with TRBD1 as a possible D gene (6 bases). Sequencing was performed on blood. The receptor was isolated from a woman between 18 and 29 years old with Graves' hyperthyroidism. The chain's CDR3 is CASSVRGGPTNEKLFF. CDR3 in DNA: TGTGCCAGCAGTGTGAGGGGGGGACCAACTAATGAAAAACTGTTTTTT.